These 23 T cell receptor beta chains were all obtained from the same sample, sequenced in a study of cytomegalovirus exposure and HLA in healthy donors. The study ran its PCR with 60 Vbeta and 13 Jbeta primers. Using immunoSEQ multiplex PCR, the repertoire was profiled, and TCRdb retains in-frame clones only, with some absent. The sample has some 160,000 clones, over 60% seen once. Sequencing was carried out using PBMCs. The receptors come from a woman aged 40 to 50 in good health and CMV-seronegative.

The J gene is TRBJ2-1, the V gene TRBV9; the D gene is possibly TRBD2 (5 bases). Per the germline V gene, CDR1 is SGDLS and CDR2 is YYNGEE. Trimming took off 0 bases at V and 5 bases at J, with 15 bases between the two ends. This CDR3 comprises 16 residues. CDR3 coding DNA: TGTGCCAGCAGCGTAGCTGGCGGACTTACCAACAATGAGCAGTTCTTC. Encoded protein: CASSVAGGLTNNEQFF. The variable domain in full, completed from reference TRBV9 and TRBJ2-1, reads DSGVTQTPKHLITATGQRVTLRCSPRSGDLSVYWYQQSLDQGLQFLIQYYNGEERAKGNILERFSAQQFPDLHSELNLSSLELGDSALYFCASSVAGGLTNNEQFFGPGTRLTVL.

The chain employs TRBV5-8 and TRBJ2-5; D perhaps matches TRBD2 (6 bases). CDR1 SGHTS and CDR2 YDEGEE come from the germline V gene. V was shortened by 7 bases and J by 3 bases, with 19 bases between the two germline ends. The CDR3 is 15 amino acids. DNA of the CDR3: TGTGCCAGCCCAGTCGGGCCGGGAGCGGAAGAGACCCAGTACTTC. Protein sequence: CASPVGPGAEETQYF.

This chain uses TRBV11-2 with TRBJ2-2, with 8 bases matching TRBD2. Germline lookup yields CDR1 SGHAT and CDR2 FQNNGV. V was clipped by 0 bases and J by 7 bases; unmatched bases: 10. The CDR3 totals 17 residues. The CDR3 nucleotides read TGTGCCAGCAGCTTAGATCCCCAGACTAGCGTTGGCGGGGAGCTGTTTTTT. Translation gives CASSLDPQTSVGGELFF. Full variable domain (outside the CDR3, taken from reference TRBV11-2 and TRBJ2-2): EAGVAQSPRYKIIEKRQSVAFWCNPISGHATLYWYQQILGQGPKLLIQFQNNGVVDDSQLPKDRFSAERLKGVDSTLKIQPAKLEDSAVYLCASSLDPQTSVGGELFFGEGSRLTVL.

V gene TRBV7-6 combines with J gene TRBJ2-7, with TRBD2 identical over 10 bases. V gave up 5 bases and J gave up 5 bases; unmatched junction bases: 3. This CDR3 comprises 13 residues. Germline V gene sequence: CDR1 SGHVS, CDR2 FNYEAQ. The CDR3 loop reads CASSPGLANEQYF. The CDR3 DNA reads TGTGCCAGCAGCCCGGGACTAGCGAACGAGCAGTACTTC. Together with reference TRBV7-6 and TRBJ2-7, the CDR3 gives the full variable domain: GAGVSQSPRYKVTKRGQDVALRCDPISGHVSLYWYRQALGQGPEFLTYFNYEAQQDKSGLPNDRFSAERPEGSISTLTIQRTEQRDSAMYRCASSPGLANEQYFGPGTRLTVT.

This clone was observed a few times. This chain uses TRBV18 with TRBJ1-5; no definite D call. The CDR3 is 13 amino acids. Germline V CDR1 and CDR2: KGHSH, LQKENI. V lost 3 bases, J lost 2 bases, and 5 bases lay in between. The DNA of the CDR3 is TGTGCCAGCTCACCCTCAGGCAATCAGCCCCAGCATTTT. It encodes CASSPSGNQPQHF.

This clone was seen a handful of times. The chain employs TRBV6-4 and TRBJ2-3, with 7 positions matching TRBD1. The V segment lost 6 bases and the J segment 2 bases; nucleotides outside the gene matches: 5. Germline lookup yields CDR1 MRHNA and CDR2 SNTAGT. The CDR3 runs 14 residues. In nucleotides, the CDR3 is TGTGCCAGCAGCAAGACAGGGTCCACAGATACGCAGTATTTT. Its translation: CASSKTGSTDTQYF.

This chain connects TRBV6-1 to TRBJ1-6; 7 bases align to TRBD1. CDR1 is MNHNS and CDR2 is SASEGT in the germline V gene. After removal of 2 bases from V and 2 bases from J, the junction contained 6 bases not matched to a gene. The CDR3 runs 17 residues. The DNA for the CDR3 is TGTGCCAGCAGTGAAAGATCGGGGACAGCCTATAATTCACCCCTCCACTTT. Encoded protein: CASSERSGTAYNSPLHF.

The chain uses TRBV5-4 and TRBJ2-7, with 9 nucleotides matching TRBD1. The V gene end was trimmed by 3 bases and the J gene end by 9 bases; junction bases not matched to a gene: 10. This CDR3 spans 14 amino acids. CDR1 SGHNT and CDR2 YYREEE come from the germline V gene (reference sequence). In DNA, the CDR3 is TGTGCCAGCAGCTCCGGGACAGGGAATTTTGGGCAGTACTTC. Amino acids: CASSSGTGNFGQYF.

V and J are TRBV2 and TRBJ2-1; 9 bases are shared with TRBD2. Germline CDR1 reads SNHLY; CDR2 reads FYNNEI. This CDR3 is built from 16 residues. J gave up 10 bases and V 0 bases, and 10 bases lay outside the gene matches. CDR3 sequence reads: CASSEAGGGGAGEQFF. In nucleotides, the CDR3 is TGTGCCAGCAGTGAAGCCGGTGGCGGGGGGGCAGGGGAGCAGTTCTTC.

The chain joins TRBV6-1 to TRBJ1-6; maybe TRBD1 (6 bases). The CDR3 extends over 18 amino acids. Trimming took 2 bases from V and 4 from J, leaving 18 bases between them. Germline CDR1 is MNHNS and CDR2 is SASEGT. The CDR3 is CASSEPPGHSRYNSPLHF. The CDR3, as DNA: TGTGCCAGCAGTGAACCTCCGGGACACTCCAGATATAATTCACCCCTCCACTTT.

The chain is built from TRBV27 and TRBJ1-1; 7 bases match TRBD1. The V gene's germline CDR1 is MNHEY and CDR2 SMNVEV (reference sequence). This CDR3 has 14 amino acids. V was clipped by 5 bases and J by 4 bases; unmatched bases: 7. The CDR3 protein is CASSHDRESTEAFF. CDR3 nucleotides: TGTGCCAGCAGTCATGACAGGGAAAGCACTGAAGCTTTCTTT.

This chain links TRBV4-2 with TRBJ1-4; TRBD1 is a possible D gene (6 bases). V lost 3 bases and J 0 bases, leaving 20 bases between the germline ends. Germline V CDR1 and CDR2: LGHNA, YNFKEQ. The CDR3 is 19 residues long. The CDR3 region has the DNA TGTGCCAGCAGCCATCCCCCCCCCGGACAGCAGTCAACTAATGAAAAACTGTTTTTT. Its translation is CASSHPPPGQQSTNEKLFF.

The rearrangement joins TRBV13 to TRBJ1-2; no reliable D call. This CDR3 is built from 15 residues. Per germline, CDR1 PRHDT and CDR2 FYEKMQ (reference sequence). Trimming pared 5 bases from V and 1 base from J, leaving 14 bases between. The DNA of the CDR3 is TGTGCCAGCAGCCCCCAAAGAGTACGTAACTATGGCTACACCTTC. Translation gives CASSPQRVRNYGYTF.

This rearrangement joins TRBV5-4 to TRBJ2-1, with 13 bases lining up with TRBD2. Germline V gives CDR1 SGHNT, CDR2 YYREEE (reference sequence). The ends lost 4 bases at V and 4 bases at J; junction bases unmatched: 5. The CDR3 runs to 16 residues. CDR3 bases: TGTGCCAGCAGCGCTCGACTAGCGGGGGGATACAATGAGCAGTTCTTC. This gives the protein CASSARLAGGYNEQFF.

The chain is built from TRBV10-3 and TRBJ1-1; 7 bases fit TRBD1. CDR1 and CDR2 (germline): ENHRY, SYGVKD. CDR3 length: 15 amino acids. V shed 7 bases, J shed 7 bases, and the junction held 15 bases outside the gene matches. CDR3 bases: TGTGCCATCACCGGGTCGGGACAGAGAAACCATGAAGCTTTCTTT. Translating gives CAITGSGQRNHEAFF.

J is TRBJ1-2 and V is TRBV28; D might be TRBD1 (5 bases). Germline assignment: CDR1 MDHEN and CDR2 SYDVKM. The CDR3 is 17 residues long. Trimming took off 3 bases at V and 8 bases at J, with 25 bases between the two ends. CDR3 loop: CASSFKAGHTATIGYTF. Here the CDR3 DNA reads TGTGCCAGCAGTTTTAAAGCAGGGCATACCGCTACTATAGGCTACACCTTC.

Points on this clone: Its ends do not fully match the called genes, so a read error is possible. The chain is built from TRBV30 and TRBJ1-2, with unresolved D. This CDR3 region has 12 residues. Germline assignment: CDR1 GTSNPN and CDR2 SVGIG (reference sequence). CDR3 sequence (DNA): TGTGCTTGGATTTCCCCTAGCTATGGCTACACCTTC. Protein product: CAWISPSYGYTF.

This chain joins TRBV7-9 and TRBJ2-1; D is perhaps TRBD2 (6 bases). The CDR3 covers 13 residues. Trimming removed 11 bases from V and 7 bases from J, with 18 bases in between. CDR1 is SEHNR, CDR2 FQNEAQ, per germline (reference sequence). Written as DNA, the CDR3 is TGTGCCCTAACAGCGGGTGGTTGGAATGAGCAGTTCTTC. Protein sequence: CALTAGGWNEQFF.

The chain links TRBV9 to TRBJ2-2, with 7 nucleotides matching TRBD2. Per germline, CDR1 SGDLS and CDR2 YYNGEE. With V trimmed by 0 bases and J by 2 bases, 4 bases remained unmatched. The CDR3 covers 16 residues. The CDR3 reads CASSVGGRANTGELFF. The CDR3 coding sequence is TGTGCCAGCAGCGTAGGGGGGAGGGCTAACACCGGGGAGCTGTTTTTT.

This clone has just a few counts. CDR3 sequence (DNA): TGTGCCAGCAGTTTGCGGGAGACGGGGGAGCAGTACTTC. This sequence encodes CASSLRETGEQYF. V usage is TRBV27 and J usage is TRBJ2-7; the match to TRBD2 covers 7 bases. Germline V CDR1 and CDR2: MNHEY, SMNVEV (reference sequence). The CDR3 spans 13 residues. V was pared by 3 bases and J by 7 bases, with 6 bases of the junction left unmatched.

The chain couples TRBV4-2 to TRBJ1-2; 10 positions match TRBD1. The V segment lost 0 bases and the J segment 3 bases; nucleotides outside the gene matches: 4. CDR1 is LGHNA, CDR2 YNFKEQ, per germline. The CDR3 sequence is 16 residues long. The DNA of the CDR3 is TGTGCCAGCAGCCAAGATAGGACAGGGGGTTACTATGGCTACACCTTC. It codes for CASSQDRTGGYYGYTF.

In DNA, the CDR3 is TGTGCCAGCAGTAATACAGGCTACGAGCAGTACTTC. Translation gives CASSNTGYEQYF. This chain joins TRBV27 and TRBJ2-5, with D perhaps matching TRBD1 (5 bases). The J call may not be correct, given that the DNA end is closer to TRBJ2-7. The CDR3 has 12 amino acids. Germline CDR1 reads MNHEY; CDR2 reads SMNVEV (reference sequence).

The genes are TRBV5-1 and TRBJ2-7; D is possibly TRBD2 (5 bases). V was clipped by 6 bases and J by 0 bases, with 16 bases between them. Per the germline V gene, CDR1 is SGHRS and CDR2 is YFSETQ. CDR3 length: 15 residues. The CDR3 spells CASTPPEGSSYEQYF. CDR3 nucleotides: TGCGCCAGCACCCCCCCCGAGGGCAGCTCCTACGAGCAGTACTTC.